A single sample is the source of the 26 T cell receptor beta chains below, sequenced in a study of shared clonotypes between healthy human individuals. The assay was immunoSEQ multiplex PCR, and TCRdb's table has in-frame clones only and misses some. The profile shows about 2 million clones, just under 95% of them singletons. The naive CD8 subset, CD45RO-negative cells positively selected for CCR7, excluded terminally differentiated effector memory CD45RA+ cells. Sequencing was done on a sample of naive CD8+ T cells sorted from blood. These receptors all stem from a man younger than 30 in good health.

In the case of this clone: The sample holds other DNA sequences that translate to the same CDR3. The chain is built from TRBV5-6 and TRBJ2-3; the match to TRBD1 covers 10 bases. J gave up 5 bases and V 3 bases, and 0 bases lay outside the gene matches. The CDR3 covers 13 residues. Looked up from germline, CDR1 is SGHDT and CDR2 is YYEEEE. CDR3 protein: CASSWDRGDTQYF. The DNA for the CDR3 is TGTGCCAGCAGCTGGGACAGGGGAGATACGCAGTATTTT. Supplemented by reference TRBV5-6 and TRBJ2-3, the full variable domain reads DAGVTQSPTHLIKTRGQQVTLRCSPKSGHDTVSWYQQALGQGPQFIFQYYEEEERQRGNFPDRFSGHQFPNYSSELNVNALLLGDSALYLCASSWDRGDTQYFGPGTRLTVL.

This rearrangement joins TRBV7-9 to TRBJ2-7; TRBD1 aligns across 11 bases. J gave up 5 bases and V 7 bases, and 7 bases lay outside the gene matches. The germline gives CDR1 SEHNR, CDR2 FQNEAQ (reference sequence). The CDR3 length is 14 residues. CDR3 nucleotide sequence: TGTGCCAGCATCCATCCGGGACAGGGGGACGAGCAGTACTTC. It specifies CASIHPGQGDEQYF. The full variable domain, with the rest looked up from reference TRBV7-9 and TRBJ2-7, is DTGVSQNPRHKITKRGQNVTFRCDPISEHNRLYWYRQTLGQGPEFLTYFQNEAQLEKSRLLSDRFSAERPKGSFSTLEIQRTEQGDSAMYLCASIHPGQGDEQYFGPGTRLTVT.

This clone was detected once. Here the CDR3 reads CAWEDRGLGNTIYF. The CDR3 bases are TGTGCCTGGGAAGACAGGGGGCTGGGAAACACCATATATTTT. This chain links TRBV30 with TRBJ1-3; 10 positions match TRBD1. V lost 5 bases, J lost 4 bases, and 5 bases stayed unmatched. This CDR3 comprises 14 residues. The germline gives CDR1 GTSNPN, CDR2 SVGIG (reference sequence).

The genes are TRBV14 and TRBJ2-3; D gene uncertain. Looked up from germline, CDR1 is SGHDN and CDR2 is FVKESK. V gave up 5 bases and J gave up 4 bases, with 22 bases separating them. The CDR3 extends over 17 amino acids. CDR3 coding DNA: TGTGCCAGCAGCGCACCGTTGGCGTCCCCAAGCCCAGATACGCAGTATTTT. Translating it yields CASSAPLASPSPDTQYF.

This sequence joins TRBV19 and TRBJ2-7, with D maybe TRBD1 (5 bases). The V and J ends lost 5 bases and 3 bases respectively, with 11 bases between them. This CDR3 is built from 13 residues. Germline lookup yields CDR1 LNHDA and CDR2 SQIVND (reference sequence). CDR3: CASSQGVLYEQYF. CDR3 nucleotides: TGTGCCAGTAGTCAAGGGGTCCTCTACGAGCAGTACTTC.

V and J are TRBV2 and TRBJ2-7, with D possibly being TRBD1 (5 bases). Looked up from germline, CDR1 is SNHLY and CDR2 is FYNNEI. The CDR3 is 15 residues long. V shed 3 bases and J shed 4 bases, with 16 bases lying between them. The CDR3 bases are TGTGCCAGCAGTGATCCCCCCAGGGATGGATACGAGCAGTACTTC. It encodes CASSDPPRDGYEQYF. Supplemented by reference TRBV2 and TRBJ2-7, the full variable domain reads EPEVTQTPSHQVTQMGQEVILRCVPISNHLYFYWYRQILGQKVEFLVSFYNNEISEKSEIFDDQFSVERPDGSNFTLKIRSTKLEDSAMYFCASSDPPRDGYEQYFGPGTRLTVT.

DNA for the CDR3: TGCGCCAGCAGCCAAGAATCCGGATACTCCTACGAGCAGTACTTC. Residues: CASSQESGYSYEQYF. This sequence joins TRBV4-3 and TRBJ2-7; no firm D call. Trimming stripped 0 bases from V and 0 bases from J, with 9 bases between. The CDR3 totals 15 residues. Germline V gives CDR1 LGHNA, CDR2 YSLEER.

The chain couples TRBV7-9 to TRBJ2-3; 15 bases match TRBD2. The V gene's germline CDR1 is SEHNR and CDR2 FQNEAQ (reference sequence). The CDR3 extends over 15 amino acids. Trimming at V came to 5 bases and at J to 7 bases, leaving 4 bases not matched to a gene. The CDR3 reads CASSRGLAGGYTQYF. Here the CDR3 DNA reads TGTGCCAGCAGCCGGGGACTAGCGGGAGGTTATACGCAGTATTTT.

This CDR3 reads CASTGYLGSGANVLTF. CDR3 in DNA: TGTGCCAGCACAGGGTATTTGGGGTCTGGGGCCAACGTCCTGACTTTC. This rearrangement joins TRBV27 to TRBJ2-6; perhaps TRBD1 as D (5 bases). Germline loops: CDR1 MNHEY, CDR2 SMNVEV (reference sequence). There are 16 residues in the CDR3. V was clipped by 7 bases and J by 1 base, with 14 bases between them.

This chain links TRBV7-9 with TRBJ2-2, with 8 bases that match TRBD2. The CDR3 length is 16 residues. J lost 5 bases, V lost 3 bases, and 8 bases had no gene match. Germline V lookup: CDR1 SEHNR, CDR2 FQNEAQ (reference sequence). CDR3 amino acids: CASSFTERELTGELFF. In DNA, the CDR3 is TGTGCCAGCAGCTTTACGGAGCGGGAGTTAACCGGGGAGCTGTTTTTT.

The chain carries TRBV25-1 and TRBJ1-2, with D perhaps matching TRBD1 (5 bases). The CDR3 covers 13 residues. V shed 3 bases and J shed 8 bases, with 13 bases lying between them. Germline CDR1 MGHDK, CDR2 SYGVNS. The CDR3 reads CASSDLSGNGYTF. The CDR3 DNA is TGTGCCAGCAGTGATTTATCAGGGAACGGCTACACCTTC.

The gene calls are TRBV11-2 and TRBJ2-3, with TRBD2 matching over 7 bases. The length of the CDR3 is 18 residues. V lost 1 base and J lost 7; bases outside the gene matches: 17. Germline V CDR1 and CDR2: SGHAT, FQNNGV. DNA for the CDR3: TGTGCCAGCAGCTTAGCCGAACCCCTTAGACTAGCACGAAATACGCAGTATTTT. This sequence encodes CASSLAEPLRLARNTQYF.

This rearrangement joins TRBV10-3 to TRBJ1-1, with 8 bases identical to TRBD1. Germline CDR1 ENHRY, CDR2 SYGVKD. The CDR3 runs 17 residues. The V gene end was trimmed by 3 bases and the J gene end by 1 base; junction bases not matched to a gene: 10. CDR3 bases: TGTGCCATCAGTGACCCTCTCGGACAGGGCACGAACACTGAAGCTTTCTTT. It codes for CAISDPLGQGTNTEAFF.

This rearrangement joins TRBV7-6 to TRBJ2-7, with 7 nucleotides matching TRBD1. The CDR3 consists of 15 residues. V lost 1 base to trimming and J lost 2 bases; unmatched junction nucleotides: 5. CDR1 is SGHVS, CDR2 FNYEAQ, per germline. Written as DNA, the CDR3 is TGTGCCAGCAGCTTAGGAGCGCAGGGGGCCTACGAGCAGTACTTC. Its protein is CASSLGAQGAYEQYF.

This clone is a singleton in its sample. The chain combines TRBV7-3 with TRBJ2-3; D gene ambiguous. Germline assignment: CDR1 SGHTA and CDR2 FQGTGA. This CDR3 spans 15 amino acids. V was clipped by 2 bases and J by 2 bases, with 11 bases between them. CDR3 in DNA: TGTGCCAGCAGCTTAGGCCATTCGTACACAGATACGCAGTATTTT. Its protein is CASSLGHSYTDTQYF. Variable domain in full (rest from reference TRBV7-3 and TRBJ2-3): GAGVSQTPSNKVTEKGKYVELRCDPISGHTALYWYRQSLGQGPEFLIYFQGTGAADDSGLPNDRFFAVRPEGSVSTLKIQRTERGDSAVYLCASSLGHSYTDTQYFGPGTRLTVL.

This chain joins TRBV15 and TRBJ1-2; D unresolved. The CDR3 has 15 residues. V was shortened by 3 bases and J by 4 bases, with 15 bases between the two germline ends. Germline CDR1 LNHNV, CDR2 YYDKDF (reference sequence). This CDR3 is CATSSDISAPYGYTF. In nucleotides, the CDR3 is TGTGCCACCAGCAGCGACATATCGGCGCCCTATGGCTACACCTTC.

V is TRBV9 and J is TRBJ2-7; tentatively, D is TRBD2 (6 bases). Germline values: CDR1 SGDLS, CDR2 YYNGEE. The CDR3 contains 12 residues. The germline V and J ends were trimmed by 2 bases and 6 bases, with 9 bases remaining between them. CDR3 amino acids: CASSVMEGEQYF. The CDR3 region has the DNA TGTGCCAGCAGCGTGATGGAGGGCGAGCAGTACTTC.

The rearrangement uses TRBV4-3 and TRBJ2-1, with unresolved D. The CDR3 runs 13 residues. Germline V gene data show CDR1 as LGHNA and CDR2 as YSLEER. V lost 0 bases, J lost 6 bases, and 6 bases lay in between. This CDR3 reads CASSQDGVNEQFF. The CDR3 DNA reads as TGCGCCAGCAGCCAAGATGGGGTCAATGAGCAGTTCTTC.

The chain joins TRBV2 to TRBJ2-3, with D tentatively TRBD1 (7 bases). The germline V and J ends were trimmed by 4 bases and 6 bases, with 14 bases remaining between them. The CDR3 covers 14 residues. CDR1 and CDR2 from the germline V gene are SNHLY and FYNNEI. CDR3 amino acids: CASSGQGEEDTQYF. The CDR3 region has the DNA TGTGCCAGCAGTGGGCAGGGGGAGGAGGATACGCAGTATTTT.

This clone came up once. The rearrangement links TRBV5-3 to TRBJ2-7; TRBD1 agrees at 7 bases. TRBV5-3 is annotated as an ORF whose role is uncertain. The CDR3 sequence is 15 residues long. After removal of 8 bases from V and 1 base from J, the junction contained 12 bases not matched to a gene. The CDR3 sequence is CASNETGVGSYEQYF. The CDR3 DNA follows: TGTGCCAGCAATGAAACAGGGGTGGGGTCCTACGAGCAGTACTTC.

V usage is TRBV5-6 and J usage is TRBJ1-5; TRBD1 agrees at 10 bases. The junction had 2 bases not matched to a gene; V was cut back by 0 bases and J by 2 bases. The CDR3 has 16 amino acids. Germline V lookup: CDR1 SGHDT, CDR2 YYEEEE. This chain's CDR3 is CASSLGQGAGNQPQHF. Here the CDR3 DNA reads TGTGCCAGCAGCTTGGGACAGGGGGCGGGCAATCAGCCCCAGCATTTT. Full variable domain (remainder filled in from reference TRBV5-6 and TRBJ1-5): DAGVTQSPTHLIKTRGQQVTLRCSPKSGHDTVSWYQQALGQGPQFIFQYYEEEERQRGNFPDRFSGHQFPNYSSELNVNALLLGDSALYLCASSLGQGAGNQPQHFGDGTRLSIL.

The chain links TRBV7-8 to TRBJ2-3; 13 bases align to TRBD2. The J segment lost 4 bases and the V segment lost 3 bases, leaving 13 bases of the junction unmatched. The length of the CDR3 is 19 residues. Germline V CDR1 and CDR2: SGHVS, FQNEAQ. DNA of the CDR3: TGTGCCAGCAGCTTCGGACTAGCGGGGGCCCTCGGAGCGGCAGATACGCAGTATTTT. It specifies CASSFGLAGALGAADTQYF.

A word on this clone: The sample contains more than one DNA sequence encoding this CDR3. J is TRBJ1-2 and V is TRBV5-6; TRBD1 agrees at 10 bases. The V and J ends lost 4 bases and 6 bases, in that order; junction bases with no gene match: 6. The germline V gene has CDR1 SGHDT and CDR2 YYEEEE. CDR3 length equals 14 residues. The CDR3 reads CASSLGQGGNGYTF. In DNA, the CDR3 is TGTGCCAGCAGCCTAGGACAGGGGGGCAATGGCTACACCTTC. Full variable domain (outside the CDR3, taken from reference TRBV5-6 and TRBJ1-2): DAGVTQSPTHLIKTRGQQVTLRCSPKSGHDTVSWYQQALGQGPQFIFQYYEEEERQRGNFPDRFSGHQFPNYSSELNVNALLLGDSALYLCASSLGQGGNGYTFGSGTRLTVV.

The rearrangement joins TRBV7-6 to TRBJ1-1; D is unclear. CDR3 length: 16 amino acids. Germline V CDR1 and CDR2: SGHVS, FNYEAQ. Trimming cost V 0 bases and J 6 bases, with 17 bases left between them. The CDR3 reads CASSLALRQSGAEAFF. CDR3 DNA sequence: TGTGCCAGCAGCTTAGCCTTAAGGCAGTCCGGCGCTGAAGCTTTCTTT. Supplemented by reference TRBV7-6 and TRBJ1-1, the full variable domain reads GAGVSQSPRYKVTKRGQDVALRCDPISGHVSLYWYRQALGQGPEFLTYFNYEAQQDKSGLPNDRFSAERPEGSISTLTIQRTEQRDSAMYRCASSLALRQSGAEAFFGQGTRLTVV.

The CDR3 sequence: CASSLGEGRREQYF. CDR3 bases: TGTGCCAGCAGCTTAGGGGAGGGTCGTCGCGAGCAGTACTTC. V and J are TRBV7-6 and TRBJ2-7; 7 bases align to TRBD2. J was trimmed by 6 bases and V by 1 base; bases with no gene match: 6. Germline assignment: CDR1 SGHVS and CDR2 FNYEAQ. This CDR3 comprises 14 residues.

Concerning this clone itself: The sample holds other DNA sequences that translate to the same CDR3. The chain employs TRBV7-9 and TRBJ1-1, with 7 nucleotides matching TRBD1. CDR1 is SEHNR, CDR2 FQNEAQ, per germline (reference sequence). The J segment lost 1 base and the V segment lost 7 bases, leaving 0 bases of the junction unmatched. CDR3 length equals 12 residues. DNA for the CDR3: TGTGCCAGCAACAGGGGGAACACTGAAGCTTTCTTT. Its protein product is CASNRGNTEAFF.